This T cell receptor (beta chain) was found in a study of blood T cell repertoires in COVID-19. Study details: The study drew acute and convalescent COVID-19 samples from the United States, Italy and Spain. Sources were T cells, B-cell-depleted T cells, or PBMCs; the material itself was cDNA or gDNA.

TCRdb's table, derived via immunoSEQ multiplex PCR, lists solely in-frame clones and lacks some. The sample gives roughly 430,000 clones, nearly 90% of which show up once; roughly 2% is in the top ten. The age range of participants was about 18 to 90 years, with residence in about 25 US areas. Assignment of participants to cohorts was predicated upon participant-reported clinical history. This CDR3 is 15 amino acids long. With V trimmed by 0 bases and J by 4 bases, 6 bases remained unmatched. From germline, CDR1 is SGHKS and CDR2 YYEKEE (reference sequence). The chain recombines TRBV5-5 with TRBJ1-1; 7 nucleotides line up with TRBD1. The receptor comes from a woman in her thirties or forties with acute COVID-19. The source material was PBMCs or T cells enriched from blood (not recorded which). CDR3 region: CASSLEGGWTTEAFF. The CDR3 nucleotides read TGTGCCAGCAGCTTGGAAGGGGGCTGGACCACTGAAGCTTTCTTT. The full variable domain, its missing parts supplied by reference TRBV5-5 and TRBJ1-1, is DAGVTQSPTHLIKTRGQQVTLRCSPISGHKSVSWYQQVLGQGPQFIFQYYEKEERGRGNFPDRFSARQFPNYSSELNVNALLLGDSALYLCASSLEGGWTTEAFFGQGTRLTVV.